Below are 10 T cell receptor beta chains sequenced from a single sample in a study of CD8 T cells in Susac syndrome. After extraction with the RNeasy kit, roughly 0.5 to 1 ug of the RNA was reverse transcribed using random hexamers. Each CDR3 protein gets one entry after TCRdb re-called the immunoSEQ multiplex PCR reads with MiXCR. There are 200,000 to 250,000 distinct CDR3 sequences in the sample; 94% occur only once, and approximately 0.15% lies in the top ten. Source material: CD4+ T cells from PBMCs. The receptor source for this set is a human donor with Susac syndrome.

This clonotype was found once. CDR3 sequence: CASSQAGFGETQYF. In DNA form, the CDR3 reads TGTGCCAGCAGCCAAGCGGGGTTCGGAGAGACCCAGTACTTC. This chain uses TRBV4-2 with TRBJ2-5; D may be TRBD2 (5 bases). V lost 1 base to trimming and J lost 4 bases, with 10 bases between them. Germline assignment: CDR1 LGHNA and CDR2 YNFKEQ. This CDR3 comprises 14 residues.

The chain couples TRBV3-1 to TRBJ2-5; maybe TRBD1 (6 bases). V lost 3 bases to trimming and J lost 2 bases, with 19 bases between them. CDR3 length: 17 amino acids. Germline V gene sequence: CDR1 LGHDT, CDR2 YNNKEL (reference sequence). The CDR3 coding sequence is TGTGCCAGCAGCCATGAGGGGGAAGACAGCAAGCAAGAGACCCAGTACTTC. Translation: CASSHEGEDSKQETQYF.

J is TRBJ2-7 and V is TRBV20-1; unclear D gene. CDR1 and CDR2 (germline): DFQATT, SNEGSKA (reference sequence). Trimming pared 5 bases from V and 1 base from J, leaving 12 bases between. The CDR3 is made up of 13 amino acids. CDR3 sequence: CSAPEDGSYEQYF. The CDR3 DNA is TGCAGTGCTCCCGAGGACGGATCCTACGAGCAGTACTTC.

The chain carries TRBV10-3 and TRBJ1-1; D is unclear. This CDR3 region has 14 residues. Germline values: CDR1 ENHRY, CDR2 SYGVKD. V lost 3 bases and J lost 0, with 8 bases in between. The CDR3 bases are TGTGCCATCAGTGAAACGGTTCTGAACACTGAAGCTTTCTTT. As protein: CAISETVLNTEAFF.

The chain has TRBV3-1 and TRBJ2-7, with D possibly matching TRBD1 (5 bases). Germline V gives CDR1 LGHDT, CDR2 YNNKEL (reference sequence). This CDR3 comprises 12 residues. V lost 4 bases and J lost 6, with 10 bases in between. The CDR3 loop reads CASSPTDTEQYF. CDR3 sequence (DNA): TGTGCCAGCAGCCCAACGGACACCGAGCAGTACTTC.

This chain uses TRBV19 with TRBJ1-2; D is perhaps TRBD1 (6 bases). Germline V gives CDR1 LNHDA, CDR2 SQIVND (reference sequence). The CDR3 has 14 amino acids. Trimming stripped 7 bases from V and 2 bases from J, with 14 bases between. The CDR3 region has the DNA TGTGCCAGTAACGGTAGGGGGACCAACTATGGCTACACCTTC. Protein product: CASNGRGTNYGYTF.

This rearrangement joins TRBV7-9 to TRBJ2-2; tentatively, D is TRBD1 (6 bases). V dropped 5 bases and J dropped 3 bases, with 19 bases sitting between them. Germline CDR1 is SEHNR and CDR2 is FQNEAQ (reference sequence). The CDR3 spans 17 residues. Here the CDR3 DNA reads TGTGCCAGCAGCCGCAACTGGGGACCAGGGGACACCGGGGAGCTGTTTTTT. Protein sequence: CASSRNWGPGDTGELFF.

The chain links TRBV6-2 or TRBV6-3 to TRBJ2-3; no clear D. CDR1 is MNHEY, CDR2 SVGEGT, per germline. Trimming removed 0 bases from V and 5 bases from J, with 3 bases in between. The CDR3 is 12 amino acids. As DNA, the CDR3 is TGTGCCAGCAGTTACTCGATAGATACGCAGTATTTT. Translation gives CASSYSIDTQYF.

The gene calls are TRBV9 and TRBJ1-1; possible D gene TRBD1, 5 bases. The CDR3 is 16 residues long. The germline gives CDR1 SGDLS, CDR2 YYNGEE. Trimming took off 4 bases at V and 2 bases at J, with 18 bases between the two ends. The CDR3 DNA follows: TGTGCCAGCAGCCTAGCCTCGGGACTTACAAACACTGAAGCTTTCTTT. Translation gives CASSLASGLTNTEAFF.

The CDR3 region is CSARDNKGVYGYTF. DNA for the CDR3: TGCAGTGCTAGAGATAACAAGGGGGTCTATGGCTACACCTTC. The chain is built from TRBV20-1 and TRBJ1-2; possibly TRBD1 for D (6 bases). V was trimmed by 0 bases and J by 4 bases, leaving 12 bases between them. Per germline, CDR1 DFQATT and CDR2 SNEGSKA (reference sequence). CDR3 length: 14 residues.